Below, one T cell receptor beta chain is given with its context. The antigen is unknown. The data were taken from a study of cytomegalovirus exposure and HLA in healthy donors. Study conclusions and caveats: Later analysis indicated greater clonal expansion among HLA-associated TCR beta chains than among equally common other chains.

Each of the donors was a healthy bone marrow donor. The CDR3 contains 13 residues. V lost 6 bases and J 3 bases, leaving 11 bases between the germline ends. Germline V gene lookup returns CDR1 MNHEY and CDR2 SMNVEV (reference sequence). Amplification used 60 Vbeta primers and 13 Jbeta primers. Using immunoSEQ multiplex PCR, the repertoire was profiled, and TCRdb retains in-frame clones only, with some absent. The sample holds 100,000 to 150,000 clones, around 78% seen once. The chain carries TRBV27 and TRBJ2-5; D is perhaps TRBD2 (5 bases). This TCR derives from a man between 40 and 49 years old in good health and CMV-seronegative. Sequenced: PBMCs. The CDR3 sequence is CASSDGGKETQYF. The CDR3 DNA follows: TGTGCCAGCAGCGACGGAGGAAAAGAGACCCAGTACTTC.